This TCR beta chain comes out of a study of cytomegalovirus exposure and HLA in healthy donors. PCR used 60 Vbeta primers and 13 Jbeta primers. TCRdb's copy holds only in-frame clones and misses some; the assay was immunoSEQ multiplex PCR. In the table there are about 180,000 clones, 76% of which are singletons. The study sampled nominally healthy donors, though unrecorded immune exposures were likely. Overall study findings and caveats: Sequencing likely generated an artifact that appeared as a cluster of highly shared sequence variants. Among TCR sequences, most were rare, though some public TCRs appeared in many donors.

The V end was cut by 6 bases, the J end by 2 bases, with 15 bases between. Germline CDR1 is MGHDK and CDR2 is SYGVNS. This CDR3 has 15 residues. To note about this clone: Its specificity is unknown.

The TCR was taken from a man aged 18 to 29 in good health and CMV-seronegative. The source material was PBMCs. The chain has TRBV25-1 and TRBJ2-3, with TRBD1 as a possible D gene (6 bases). CDR3: CASRGIQGVTDTQYF. CDR3 sequence (DNA): TGTGCCAGCAGAGGTATACAGGGAGTCACAGATACGCAGTATTTT. The variable domain in full, completed from reference TRBV25-1 and TRBJ2-3, reads EADIYQTPRYLVIGTGKKITLECSQTMGHDKMYWYQQDPGMELHLIHYSYGVNSTEKGDLSSESTVSRIRTEHFPLTLESARPSHTSQYLCASRGIQGVTDTQYFGPGTRLTVL.